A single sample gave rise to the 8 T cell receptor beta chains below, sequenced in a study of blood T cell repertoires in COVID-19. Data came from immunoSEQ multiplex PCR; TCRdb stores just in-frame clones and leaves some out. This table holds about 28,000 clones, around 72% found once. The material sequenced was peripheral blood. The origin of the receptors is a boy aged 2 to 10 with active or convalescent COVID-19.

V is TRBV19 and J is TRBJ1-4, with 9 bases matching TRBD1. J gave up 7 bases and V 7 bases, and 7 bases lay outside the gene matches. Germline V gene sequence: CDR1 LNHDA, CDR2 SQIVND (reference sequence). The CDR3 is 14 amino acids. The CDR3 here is CASKGPGQGEKLFF. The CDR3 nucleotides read TGTGCCAGTAAGGGACCGGGACAGGGTGAAAAACTGTTTTTT.

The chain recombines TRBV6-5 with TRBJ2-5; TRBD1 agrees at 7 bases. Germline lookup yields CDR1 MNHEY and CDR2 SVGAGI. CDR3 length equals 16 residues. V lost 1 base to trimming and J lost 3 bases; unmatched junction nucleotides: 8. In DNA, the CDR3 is TGTGCCAGCAGTTACTTCAACAGGGGCCCGGAAGAGACCCAGTACTTC. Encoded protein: CASSYFNRGPEETQYF.

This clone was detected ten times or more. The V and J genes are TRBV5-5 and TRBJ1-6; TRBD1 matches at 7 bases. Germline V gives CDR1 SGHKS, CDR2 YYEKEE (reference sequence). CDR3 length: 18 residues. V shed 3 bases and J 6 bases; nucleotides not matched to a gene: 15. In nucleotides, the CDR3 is TGTGCCAGCAGCTCTAGACAGGGAAGGGTTTGGGGTAATTCACCCCTCCACTTT. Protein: CASSSRQGRVWGNSPLHF.

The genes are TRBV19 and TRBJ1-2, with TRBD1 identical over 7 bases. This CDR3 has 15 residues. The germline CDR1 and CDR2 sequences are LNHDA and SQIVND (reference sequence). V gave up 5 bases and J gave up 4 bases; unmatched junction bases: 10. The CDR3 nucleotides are TGTGCCAGTAGTGATTATGGACAGGCGTTCTATGGCTACACCTTC. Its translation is CASSDYGQAFYGYTF.

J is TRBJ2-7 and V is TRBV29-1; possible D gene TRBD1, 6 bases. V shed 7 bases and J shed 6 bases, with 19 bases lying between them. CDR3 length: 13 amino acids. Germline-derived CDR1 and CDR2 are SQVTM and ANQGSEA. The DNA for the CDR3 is TGCAGCGCCCTGACAGGTAAAATGGCCGAGCAGTACTTC. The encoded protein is CSALTGKMAEQYF.

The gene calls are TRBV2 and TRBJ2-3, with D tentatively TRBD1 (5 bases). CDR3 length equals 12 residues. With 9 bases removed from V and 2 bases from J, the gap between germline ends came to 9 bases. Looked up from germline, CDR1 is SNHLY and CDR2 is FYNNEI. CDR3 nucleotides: TGTGCCAGGGAGACAGTCACAGATACGCAGTATTTT. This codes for CARETVTDTQYF.

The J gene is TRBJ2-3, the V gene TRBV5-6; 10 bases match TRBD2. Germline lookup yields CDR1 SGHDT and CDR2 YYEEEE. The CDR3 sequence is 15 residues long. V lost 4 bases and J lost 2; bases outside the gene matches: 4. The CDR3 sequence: CASSPTSGTTDTQYF. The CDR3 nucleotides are TGTGCCAGCAGCCCTACTAGCGGGACCACAGATACGCAGTATTTT.

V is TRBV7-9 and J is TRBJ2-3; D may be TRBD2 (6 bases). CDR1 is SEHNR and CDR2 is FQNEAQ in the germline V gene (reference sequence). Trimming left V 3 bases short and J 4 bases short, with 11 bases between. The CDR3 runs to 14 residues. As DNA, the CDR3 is TGTGCCAGCAGCTTCGGAGGGAGCGCAGATACGCAGTATTTT. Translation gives CASSFGGSADTQYF.